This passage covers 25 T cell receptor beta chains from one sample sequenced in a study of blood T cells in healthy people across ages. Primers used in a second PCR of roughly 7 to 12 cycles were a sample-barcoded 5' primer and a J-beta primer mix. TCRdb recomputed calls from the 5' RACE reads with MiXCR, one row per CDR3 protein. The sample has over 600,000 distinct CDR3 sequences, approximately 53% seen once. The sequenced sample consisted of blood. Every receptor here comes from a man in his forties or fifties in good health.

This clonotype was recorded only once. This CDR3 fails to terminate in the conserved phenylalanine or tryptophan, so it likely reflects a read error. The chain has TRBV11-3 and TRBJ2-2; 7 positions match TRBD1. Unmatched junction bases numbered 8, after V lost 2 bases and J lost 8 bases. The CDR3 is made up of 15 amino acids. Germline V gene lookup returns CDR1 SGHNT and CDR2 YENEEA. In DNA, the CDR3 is TGTGCCAGCAGCTTACAGACAGGGTTGACAGGGGAGCTGTTTTCT. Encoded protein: CASSLQTGLTGELFS.

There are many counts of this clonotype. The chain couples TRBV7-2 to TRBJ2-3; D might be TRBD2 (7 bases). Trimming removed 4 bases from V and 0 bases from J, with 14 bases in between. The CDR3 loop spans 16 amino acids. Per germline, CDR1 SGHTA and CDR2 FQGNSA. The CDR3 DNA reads TGTGCCAGCAGCTCGTTAGGGGGGGCTAGCACAGATACGCAGTATTTT. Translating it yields CASSSLGGASTDTQYF.

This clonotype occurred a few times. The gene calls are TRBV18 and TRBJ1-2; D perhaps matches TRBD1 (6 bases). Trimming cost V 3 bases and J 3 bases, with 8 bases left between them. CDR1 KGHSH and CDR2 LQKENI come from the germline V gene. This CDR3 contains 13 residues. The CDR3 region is CASSPQGYYGYTF. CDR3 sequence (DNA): TGTGCCAGCTCACCTCAGGGGTACTATGGCTACACCTTC.

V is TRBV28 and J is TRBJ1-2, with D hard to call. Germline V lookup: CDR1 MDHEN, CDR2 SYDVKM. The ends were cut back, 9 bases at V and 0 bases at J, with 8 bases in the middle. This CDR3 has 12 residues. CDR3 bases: TGTGCCAGTCGGGAAACTAACTATGGCTACACCTTC. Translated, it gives CASRETNYGYTF.

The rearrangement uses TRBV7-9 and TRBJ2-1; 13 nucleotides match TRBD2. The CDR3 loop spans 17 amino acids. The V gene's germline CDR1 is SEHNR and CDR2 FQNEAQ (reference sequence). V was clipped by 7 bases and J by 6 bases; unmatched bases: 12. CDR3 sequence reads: CASTWGGLAGQINEQFF. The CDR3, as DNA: TGTGCCAGCACCTGGGGGGGACTAGCGGGACAGATCAATGAGCAGTTCTTC.

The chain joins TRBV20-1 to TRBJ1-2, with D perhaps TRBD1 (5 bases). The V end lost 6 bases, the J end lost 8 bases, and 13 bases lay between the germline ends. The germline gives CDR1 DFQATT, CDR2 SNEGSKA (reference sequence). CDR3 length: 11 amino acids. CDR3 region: CSATTDFGYTF. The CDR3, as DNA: TGCAGTGCCACGACAGATTTCGGCTACACCTTC.

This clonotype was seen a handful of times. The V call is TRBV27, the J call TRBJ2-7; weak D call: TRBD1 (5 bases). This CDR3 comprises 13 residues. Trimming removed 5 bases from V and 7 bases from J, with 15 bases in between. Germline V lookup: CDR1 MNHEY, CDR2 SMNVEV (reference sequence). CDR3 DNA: TGTGCCAGCAGTCCCAGGGTTGGAGAAGAGCAGTACTTC. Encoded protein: CASSPRVGEEQYF.

The chain's CDR3 is CASREDTARDTQYF. The CDR3, as DNA: TGTGCCAGTAGGGAGGACACGGCCCGGGATACGCAGTATTTT. The chain has TRBV19 and TRBJ2-3; D assignment may be TRBD1 or TRBD2 (5 bases each). CDR3 length: 14 amino acids. V was trimmed by 6 bases and J by 6 bases, leaving 16 bases between them. Germline assignment: CDR1 LNHDA and CDR2 SQIVND (reference sequence).

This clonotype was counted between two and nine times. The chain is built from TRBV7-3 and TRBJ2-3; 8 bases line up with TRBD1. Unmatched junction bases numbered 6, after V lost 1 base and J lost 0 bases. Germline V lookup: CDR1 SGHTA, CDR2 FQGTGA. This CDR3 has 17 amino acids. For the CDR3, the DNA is TGTGCCAGCAGCTTAATGCGGACAGGGCTGAGCACAGATACGCAGTATTTT. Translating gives CASSLMRTGLSTDTQYF.

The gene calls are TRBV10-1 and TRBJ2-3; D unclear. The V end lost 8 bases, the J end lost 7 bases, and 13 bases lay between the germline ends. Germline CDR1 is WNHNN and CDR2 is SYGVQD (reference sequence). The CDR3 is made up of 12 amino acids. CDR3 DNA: TGCGCCAGCGCCCTACTCCGCTATACGCAGTATTTT. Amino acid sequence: CASALLRYTQYF.

CDR3 protein: CASHGTESSGRLYEQYF. The CDR3, as DNA: TGTGCCAGCCACGGGACAGAGTCTAGCGGGAGGCTCTACGAGCAGTACTTC. The chain combines TRBV27 with TRBJ2-7; 11 bases agree with TRBD2. The CDR3 is 17 residues long. Germline CDR1 reads MNHEY; CDR2 reads SMNVEV (reference sequence). Trimming took 8 bases from V and 3 from J; bases not matched to a gene: 15.

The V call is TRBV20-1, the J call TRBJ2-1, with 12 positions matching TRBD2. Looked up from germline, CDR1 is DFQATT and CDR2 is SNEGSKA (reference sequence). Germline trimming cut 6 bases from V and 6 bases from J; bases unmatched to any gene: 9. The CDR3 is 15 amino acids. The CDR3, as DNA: TGCAGTGCGGAAGAACTAGCGGGAGGCCGCAATGAGCAGTTCTTC. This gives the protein CSAEELAGGRNEQFF.

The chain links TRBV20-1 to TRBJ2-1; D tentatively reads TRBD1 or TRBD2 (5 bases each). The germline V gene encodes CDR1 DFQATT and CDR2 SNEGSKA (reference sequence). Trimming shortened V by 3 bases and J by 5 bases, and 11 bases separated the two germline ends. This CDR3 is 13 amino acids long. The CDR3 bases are TGCAGTGCTAGCCGGGACCTTGACAATGAGCAGTTCTTC. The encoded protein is CSASRDLDNEQFF.

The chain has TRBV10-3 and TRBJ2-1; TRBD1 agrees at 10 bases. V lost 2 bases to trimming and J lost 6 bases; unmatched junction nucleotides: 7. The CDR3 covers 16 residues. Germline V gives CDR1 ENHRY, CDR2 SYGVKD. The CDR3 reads CAISEPEGTGANEQFF. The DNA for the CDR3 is TGTGCCATCAGTGAGCCTGAGGGGACAGGGGCCAATGAGCAGTTCTTC.

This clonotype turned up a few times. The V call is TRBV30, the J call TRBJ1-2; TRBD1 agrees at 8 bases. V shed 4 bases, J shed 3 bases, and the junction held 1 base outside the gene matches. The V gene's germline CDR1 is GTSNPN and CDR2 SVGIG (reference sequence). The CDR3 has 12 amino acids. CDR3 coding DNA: TGTGCCTGGACAGGGGGCGACTATGGCTACACCTTC. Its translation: CAWTGGDYGYTF.

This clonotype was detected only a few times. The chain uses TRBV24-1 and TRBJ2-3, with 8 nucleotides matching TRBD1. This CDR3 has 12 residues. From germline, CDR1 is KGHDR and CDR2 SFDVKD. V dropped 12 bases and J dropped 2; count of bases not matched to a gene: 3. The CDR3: CASGQDTDTQYF. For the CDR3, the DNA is TGTGCCTCGGGACAGGACACAGATACGCAGTATTTT.

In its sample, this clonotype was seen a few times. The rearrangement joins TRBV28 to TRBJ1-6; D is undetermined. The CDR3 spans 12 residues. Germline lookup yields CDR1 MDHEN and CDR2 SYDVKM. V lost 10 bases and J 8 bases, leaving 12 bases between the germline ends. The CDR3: CAIGRNYSPLHF. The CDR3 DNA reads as TGTGCCATAGGACGGAACTATTCACCCCTCCACTTT.

The CDR3 reads CASSQGMALAKNIQYF. The CDR3 coding sequence is TGTGCCAGCAGCCAAGGAATGGCGTTAGCCAAAAACATTCAGTACTTC. The chain is built from TRBV3-1 and TRBJ2-4; D remains ambiguous. In germline, CDR1 is LGHDT, CDR2 YNNKEL (reference sequence). The CDR3 is made up of 16 amino acids. V was clipped by 1 base and J by 0 bases, with 10 bases between them.

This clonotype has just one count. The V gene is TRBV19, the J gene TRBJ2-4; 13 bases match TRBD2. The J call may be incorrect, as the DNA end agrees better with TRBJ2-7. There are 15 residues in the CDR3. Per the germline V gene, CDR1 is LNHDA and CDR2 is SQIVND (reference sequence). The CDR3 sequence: CATTSWTSGSYEQYF. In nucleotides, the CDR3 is TGTGCCACCACATCTTGGACTAGCGGGAGCTACGAGCAGTACTTC.

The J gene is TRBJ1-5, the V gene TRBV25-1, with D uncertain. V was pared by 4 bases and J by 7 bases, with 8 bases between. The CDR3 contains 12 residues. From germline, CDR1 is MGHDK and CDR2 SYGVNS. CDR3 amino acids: CASSVGLQPQHF. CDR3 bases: TGTGCCAGCAGTGTAGGGCTCCAGCCCCAGCATTTT.

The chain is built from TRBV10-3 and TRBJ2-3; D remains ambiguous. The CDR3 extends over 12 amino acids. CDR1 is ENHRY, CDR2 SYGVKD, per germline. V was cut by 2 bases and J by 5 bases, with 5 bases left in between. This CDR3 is CAISEGIDTQYF. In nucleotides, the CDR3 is TGTGCCATCAGTGAGGGAATAGATACGCAGTATTTT.

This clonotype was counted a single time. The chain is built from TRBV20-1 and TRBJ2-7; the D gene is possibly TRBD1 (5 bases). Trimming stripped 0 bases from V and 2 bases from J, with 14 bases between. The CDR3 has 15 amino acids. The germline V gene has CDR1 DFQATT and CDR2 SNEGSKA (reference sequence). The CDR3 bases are TGCAGTGCTAGAGATTGGACACAGCCCACCTACGAGCAGTACTTC. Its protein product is CSARDWTQPTYEQYF.

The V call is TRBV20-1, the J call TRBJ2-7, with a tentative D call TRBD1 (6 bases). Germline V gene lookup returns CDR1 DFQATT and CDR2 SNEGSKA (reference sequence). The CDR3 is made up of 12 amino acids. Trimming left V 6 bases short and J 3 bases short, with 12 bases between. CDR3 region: CSASGQFYEQYF. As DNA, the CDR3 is TGCAGTGCGTCGGGACAATTCTACGAGCAGTACTTC.

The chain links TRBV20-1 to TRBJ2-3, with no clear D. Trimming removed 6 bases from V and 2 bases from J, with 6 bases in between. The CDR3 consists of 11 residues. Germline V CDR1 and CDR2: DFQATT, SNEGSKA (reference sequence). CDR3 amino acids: CSAHLTDTQYF. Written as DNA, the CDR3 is TGCAGTGCCCACCTCACAGATACGCAGTATTTT.

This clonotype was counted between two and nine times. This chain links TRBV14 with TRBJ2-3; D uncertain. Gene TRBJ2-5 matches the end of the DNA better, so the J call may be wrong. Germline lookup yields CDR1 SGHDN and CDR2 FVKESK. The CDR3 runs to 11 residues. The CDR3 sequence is CASSQGATQYF. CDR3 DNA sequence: TGTGCCAGCAGCCAAGGTGCGACCCAGTACTTC.